Sequencing of this T cell receptor (beta chain) was carried out in a study of human T cells and chemical hapten exposure. V was cut by 5 bases and J by 0 bases, with 17 bases left in between. CDR3 length: 16 amino acids. Germline-derived CDR1 and CDR2 are MDHEN and SYDVKM. Indicated time point: pre-sensitization, week 0. Specified treatment: therapeutic diphenylcyclopropenone sensitization with weekly scalp DPC. TCRdb re-analysed the RACE reads in MiXCR, keeping a single row per CDR3 protein. The top ten clones hold around 8% of a sample with a few hundred thousand distinct CDR3 sequences, over 5% of them seen once. This clonotype occurred a few times.

This clonotype was sampled from a woman aged 18-29 years with alopecia areata. Some clones in this sample may be carry-over from other donors' samples. The sequenced sample was whole blood, obtained in connection with sensitization to the hapten diphenylcyclopropenone (DPC). The genes are TRBV28 and TRBJ2-7; TRBD1 might be the D (7 bases). The DNA for the CDR3 is TGTGCCAGCAGTCCCCTTTTGCGGGACAGCTCCTACGAGCAGTACTTC. Translation gives CASSPLLRDSSYEQYF.